The 10 T cell receptor beta chains presented below share a single source sample, sequenced in a study of blood T cell repertoires in COVID-19. Sequencing was performed with immunoSEQ multiplex PCR; in TCRdb, only in-frame clones are kept and a portion is missing. The table lists around 270,000 clones, around 89% of them singletons. The sequenced sample was peripheral blood. These receptors were taken from a young man with acute or convalescent COVID-19.

This clone has only one observation. One end of the junction varies from germline; a read error may be responsible. The chain joins TRBV7-7 to TRBJ2-3; D uncertain. The germline V gene encodes CDR1 SSHAT and CDR2 FNYEAQ (reference sequence). CDR3 length: 13 amino acids. This CDR3 reads CASSLGSADTQYF. CDR3 sequence (DNA): TGTGCTAGCAGCTTAGGGTCTGCGGATACGCAGTATTTT.

The rearrangement uses TRBV7-3 and TRBJ2-7; unclear D gene. CDR1 SGHTA and CDR2 FQGTGA come from the germline V gene. V gave up 0 bases and J gave up 6 bases, with 12 bases separating them. The CDR3 runs to 14 residues. The CDR3 here is CASSLTYQSGEQYF. The CDR3 DNA reads as TGTGCCAGCAGCTTAACTTATCAGTCTGGCGAGCAGTACTTC.

V is TRBV5-1 and J is TRBJ1-1; no clear D. The CDR3 totals 14 residues. CDR1 and CDR2 from the germline V gene are SGHRS and YFSETQ. The V gene lost 2 bases and the J gene lost 0 bases, with 8 bases spanning the gap. CDR3 sequence (DNA): TGCGCCAGCAGCTTTTCCAGTTTGAACACTGAAGCTTTCTTT. Encoded protein: CASSFSSLNTEAFF.

The chain links TRBV10-3 to TRBJ2-1; 10 nucleotides align to TRBD1. V dropped 6 bases and J dropped 10; count of bases not matched to a gene: 6. CDR1 is ENHRY and CDR2 is SYGVKD in the germline V gene. The CDR3 consists of 13 residues. The DNA of the CDR3 is TGTGCCATCAGCGGGACAGGGGTGTTCGAGCAGTTCTTC. Translation: CAISGTGVFEQFF.

The V call is TRBV19, the J call TRBJ1-5; D is possibly TRBD1 (6 bases). The CDR3 contains 15 residues. The V gene lost 8 bases and the J gene lost 1 base, with 15 bases spanning the gap. In germline, CDR1 is LNHDA, CDR2 SQIVND (reference sequence). The CDR3 sequence is CASCIGGASNQPQHF. The DNA of the CDR3 is TGTGCCAGTTGCATCGGGGGGGCGAGCAATCAGCCCCAGCATTTT.

This sequence joins TRBV5-6 and TRBJ1-3; 7 bases agree with TRBD1. V was clipped by 4 bases and J by 2 bases; unmatched bases: 3. The CDR3 runs 14 residues. From germline, CDR1 is SGHDT and CDR2 YYEEEE. DNA for the CDR3: TGTGCCAGCAGCATGACAGGGCCTGGAAACACCATATATTTT. Its protein is CASSMTGPGNTIYF.

As to this clone: Other nucleotide sequences from this sample produce the same CDR3. The chain uses TRBV5-1 and TRBJ1-6; 7 bases map to TRBD1. There are 15 residues in the CDR3. Germline CDR1 and CDR2: SGHRS and YFSETQ. Trimming removed 0 bases from V and 7 bases from J; junction bases left unmatched: 4. CDR3 in amino acids: CASSLGGTENSPLHF. In nucleotides, the CDR3 is TGCGCCAGCAGCTTGGGGGGGACAGAGAATTCACCCCTCCACTTT.

This clone was detected ten times or more. V is TRBV6-5 and J is TRBJ1-3; D remains unclear. V shed 0 bases and J shed 0 bases, with 9 bases lying between them. CDR3 length: 16 amino acids. Germline CDR1 is MNHEY and CDR2 is SVGAGI. CDR3 in amino acids: CASSYSWADSGNTIYF. For the CDR3, the DNA is TGTGCCAGCAGTTACTCGTGGGCAGACTCTGGAAACACCATATATTTT.

The chain joins TRBV5-1 to TRBJ2-7; tentatively, D is TRBD2 (6 bases). The CDR3 sequence is 14 residues long. Deletions cut 4 bases from V and 1 base from J, with 12 bases between. The germline V gene has CDR1 SGHRS and CDR2 YFSETQ. The CDR3 reads CASSREGLSYEQYF. CDR3 nucleotides: TGCGCCAGCAGCCGAGAGGGACTTTCCTACGAGCAGTACTTC.

The chain uses TRBV15 and TRBJ2-7; possible D gene TRBD1, 6 bases. Trimming cost V 1 base and J 4 bases, with 14 bases left between them. This CDR3 region has 15 residues. Germline CDR1 LNHNV, CDR2 YYDKDF (reference sequence). In DNA, the CDR3 is TGTGCCACCAGCAGAGGGACAGCTGGTGTGTACGAGCAGTACTTC. It codes for CATSRGTAGVYEQYF.